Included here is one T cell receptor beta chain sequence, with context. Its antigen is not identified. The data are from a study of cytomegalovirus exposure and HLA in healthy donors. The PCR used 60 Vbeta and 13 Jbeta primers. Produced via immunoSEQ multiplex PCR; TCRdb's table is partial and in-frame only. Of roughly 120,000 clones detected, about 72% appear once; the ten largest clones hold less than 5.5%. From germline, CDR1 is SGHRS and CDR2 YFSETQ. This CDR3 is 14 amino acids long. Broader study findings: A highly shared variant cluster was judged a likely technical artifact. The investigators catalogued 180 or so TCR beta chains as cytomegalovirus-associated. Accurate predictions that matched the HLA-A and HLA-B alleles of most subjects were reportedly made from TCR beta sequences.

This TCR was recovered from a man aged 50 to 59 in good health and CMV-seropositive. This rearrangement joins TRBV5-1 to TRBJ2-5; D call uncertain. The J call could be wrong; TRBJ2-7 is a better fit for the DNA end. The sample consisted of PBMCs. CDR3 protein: CASSLQTTAYEQYF. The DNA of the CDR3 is TGCGCCAGCAGCTTGCAGACAACCGCCTACGAGCAGTACTTC.